This is a list of T cell receptor beta chains from one sample in a study of blood T cell repertoires in COVID-19. Using immunoSEQ multiplex PCR, the repertoire was profiled, and TCRdb retains in-frame clones only, with some absent. The sample lists around 170,000 clones; about 88% were seen once. Sequenced sample: peripheral blood. The origin of the receptors is a man between 18 and 35 years old who had recovered from COVID-19. CDR3s include the opening cysteine and the closing phenylalanine or tryptophan. Each record gives: CDR3 protein, CDR3 DNA, V gene, CDR3 length, J gene, clone size, D gene. D genes are given only for firm matches. A row's size may be missing; if present it is once, few, many or a size class.

CDR3: CASSLASEKLFF; DNA: TGTGCCAGCAGTTTAGCGAGTGAAAAACTGTTTTTT; V: TRBV12-3/TRBV12-4; length: 12; J: TRBJ1-4; size: -; D: -
CDR3: CASSLVAMTSTDTQYF; DNA: TGTGCCAGCAGCTTAGTGGCGATGACTAGCACAGATACGCAGTATTTT; V: TRBV7-2; length: 16; J: TRBJ2-3; size: -; D: -
CDR3: CASSRGTSAYNEQFF; DNA: TGTGCCAGCAGCAGAGGGACTAGCGCCTACAATGAGCAGTTCTTC; V: TRBV9; length: 15; J: TRBJ2-1; size: -; D: TRBD2
CDR3: CASSPSSLAGVEQYF; DNA: TGTGCCAGCAGCCCCAGCTCACTAGCGGGAGTCGAGCAGTACTTC; V: TRBV14; length: 15; J: TRBJ2-7; size: -; D: TRBD2
CDR3: CASRPAGGREFF; DNA: TGCGCCAGCAGGCCTGCCGGAGGCCGGGAGTTCTTC; V: TRBV10-1; length: 12; J: TRBJ2-1; size: -; D: -
CDR3: CASSMGGITEQYF; DNA: TGTGCCAGTAGTATGGGCGGGATCACCGAGCAGTACTTC; V: TRBV19; length: 13; J: TRBJ2-7; size: -; D: -
CDR3: CASSISWQGATDTQYF; DNA: TGTGCCAGTAGTATAAGTTGGCAGGGGGCAACAGATACGCAGTATTTT; V: TRBV19; length: 16; J: TRBJ2-3; size: -; D: TRBD1
CDR3: CASSLAWNTEAFF; DNA: TGTGCCAGCAGCTTAGCTTGGAACACTGAAGCTTTCTTT; V: TRBV5-4; length: 13; J: TRBJ1-1; size: -; D: -
CDR3: CASSLGAVNEQFF; DNA: TGTGCCAGCAGCTTAGGGGCAGTTAATGAGCAGTTCTTC; V: TRBV7-6; length: 13; J: TRBJ2-1; size: -; D: -
CDR3: CASSVFWQASAEQYF; DNA: TGTGCCAGCAGCGTATTCTGGCAGGCTTCGGCCGAGCAGTACTTC; V: TRBV9; length: 15; J: TRBJ2-7; size: -; D: -
CDR3: CASSQFQGTLTGELFF; DNA: TGCGCCAGCAGCCAATTTCAGGGGACGCTTACCGGGGAGCTGTTTTTT; V: TRBV4-3; length: 16; J: TRBJ2-2; size: -; D: -
CDR3: CASSWAGTGDSPLHF; DNA: TGTGCCAGCAGTTGGGCCGGGACAGGGGATTCACCCCTCCACTTT; V: TRBV6-5; length: 15; J: TRBJ1-6; size: -; D: TRBD1
CDR3: CASSQEEVRGDEQFF; DNA: TGTGCCAGCAGCCAAGAAGAGGTTAGGGGCGATGAGCAGTTCTTC; V: TRBV3-1/TRBV3-2; length: 15; J: TRBJ2-1; size: -; D: -
CDR3: CASSSIDRNNEQFF; DNA: TGTGCCAGCAGTTCCATCGACAGGAACAATGAGCAGTTCTTC; V: TRBV28; length: 14; J: TRBJ2-1; size: -; D: -
CDR3: CASINEGSYEQYF; DNA: TGTGCCAGCATCAACGAGGGCTCCTACGAGCAGTACTTC; V: TRBV2; length: 13; J: TRBJ2-7; size: once; D: -